This T cell receptor (beta chain) was recovered during a study of control samples from healthy donors and cancer patients (dated by TCRdb to about 2020). Libraries were constructed by the immunoSEQ multiplex PCR assay. TCRdb retrieved this table from immuneACCESS and kept in-frame rearrangements only. Not all clones are present; in checked studies, unresolved V genes account for under half, and no reason is known for the remainder. This sample is represented by roughly 95,000 clones; roughly nine tenths of them were singletons. Roughly 0.92% of the sample belongs to the ten largest clones. Trimming takes 1 base from V and 4 bases from J, and the germline ends sit 11 bases apart. Including the terminal cysteine and phenylalanine, the CDR3 comprises 14 residues. The sequence is cut down to CDR3 DNA, 42 bases in frame from base 1. The CDR1 and CDR2 encoded by the germline V gene are SGHRS and YFSETQ.

Regarding this clone: What this receptor recognizes is not known. Within one base of it there is no much larger clone, and no base qualities were kept.

The chain is encoded by TRBV5-1 joined to TRBJ1-1; a weak D assignment points to TRBD1 (6 bases agree). Sequenced material: blood. This TCR was sampled from a woman in her 30s in good health. The CDR3 reads CASSLWDTATEAFF. The nucleotides read TGCGCCAGCAGCTTGTGGGACACCGCCACTGAAGCTTTCTTT.